Each of the 14 T cell receptor beta chains below was sequenced from the same sample in a study of blood T cell repertoires in COVID-19. Profiled with immunoSEQ multiplex PCR; TCRdb holds only in-frame clones, not every one. The sample lists about 190,000 clones; 65% to 85% were seen once. The specimen sequenced was peripheral blood. These receptors originate from a man in his sixties with active or convalescent COVID-19.

The chain combines TRBV7-9 with TRBJ2-3, with 7 bases fitting TRBD2. Germline loops: CDR1 SEHNR, CDR2 FQNEAQ (reference sequence). The CDR3 spans 14 residues. Trimming took 5 bases from V and 0 from J; bases not matched to a gene: 2. CDR3 nucleotides: TGTGCCAGCAGCCTTAGCGGGAGCACAGATACGCAGTATTTT. The encoded protein is CASSLSGSTDTQYF. The complete variable domain, with remaining parts taken from reference TRBV7-9 and TRBJ2-3, reads DTGVSQNPRHKITKRGQNVTFRCDPISEHNRLYWYRQTLGQGPEFLTYFQNEAQLEKSRLLSDRFSAERPKGSFSTLEIQRTEQGDSAMYLCASSLSGSTDTQYFGPGTRLTVL.

V and J are TRBV7-6 and TRBJ2-2, with TRBD1 matching over 7 bases. This CDR3 region has 15 residues. Germline-derived CDR1 and CDR2 are SGHVS and FNYEAQ. The J segment lost 1 base and the V segment lost 5 bases, leaving 4 bases of the junction unmatched. The chain's CDR3 is CASSQTGRNTGELFF. The CDR3 DNA is TGTGCCAGCAGCCAGACAGGGAGGAACACCGGGGAGCTGTTTTTT.

The V gene is TRBV18, the J gene TRBJ1-6, with D possibly being TRBD1 (5 bases). CDR1 is KGHSH, CDR2 LQKENI, per germline. V was pared by 3 bases and J by 8 bases, with 14 bases between. CDR3 length: 15 residues. As DNA, the CDR3 is TGTGCCAGCTCACCCCTGATGGGGCAGGATTCACCCCTCCACTTT. Residues: CASSPLMGQDSPLHF.

This sequence joins TRBV6-5 and TRBJ2-7, with TRBD1 matching 8 bases. The CDR3 sequence is 14 residues long. Germline CDR1 MNHEY, CDR2 SVGAGI. Unmatched junction bases numbered 10, after V lost 6 bases and J lost 6 bases. CDR3 sequence: CASSLRQGRSEQYF. CDR3 coding DNA: TGTGCCAGCAGCCTCCGACAGGGGCGGTCCGAGCAGTACTTC.

The chain recombines TRBV9 with TRBJ2-2; D call uncertain. Germline CDR1 is SGDLS and CDR2 is YYNGEE. This CDR3 region has 12 residues. The V gene lost 0 bases and the J gene lost 10 bases, with 7 bases spanning the gap. The CDR3 reads CASSVGTPELFF. The CDR3 DNA is TGTGCCAGCAGCGTAGGAACTCCGGAGCTGTTTTTT.

The DNA of the CDR3 is TGTGCCAGCAGCTTCAGGACTAGCGGGGCCACAGATACGCAGTATTTT. This translates into CASSFRTSGATDTQYF. The V gene is TRBV13, the J gene TRBJ2-3; 12 bases line up with TRBD2. V lost 3 bases and J lost 2; bases outside the gene matches: 3. CDR3 length equals 16 residues. Germline V lookup: CDR1 PRHDT, CDR2 FYEKMQ (reference sequence). The whole variable domain, filled in from reference TRBV13 and TRBJ2-3, reads AAGVIQSPRHLIKEKRETATLKCYPIPRHDTVYWYQQGPGQDPQFLISFYEKMQSDKGSIPDRFSAQQFSDYHSELNMSSLELGDSALYFCASSFRTSGATDTQYFGPGTRLTVL.

This chain connects TRBV5-1 to TRBJ2-5; 10 positions match TRBD2. The CDR3 contains 13 residues. Trimming at V came to 7 bases and at J to 5 bases, leaving 5 bases not matched to a gene. Germline CDR1 reads SGHRS; CDR2 reads YFSETQ. The CDR3 is CASGPLAGETQYF. CDR3 coding DNA: TGCGCCAGCGGACCACTAGCGGGGGAGACCCAGTACTTC. The full variable domain, its missing parts supplied by reference TRBV5-1 and TRBJ2-5, is KAGVTQTPRYLIKTRGQQVTLSCSPISGHRSVSWYQQTPGQGLQFLFEYFSETQRNKGNFPGRFSGRQFSNSRSEMNVSTLELGDSALYLCASGPLAGETQYFGPGTRLLVL.

This rearrangement joins TRBV7-2 to TRBJ2-3; 8 bases align to TRBD1. Trimming took 5 bases from V and 0 from J; bases not matched to a gene: 4. In germline, CDR1 is SGHTA, CDR2 FQGNSA. The CDR3 totals 15 residues. Here the CDR3 DNA reads TGTGCCAGCAGCCTCGGACAGGGCAGCACAGATACGCAGTATTTT. This sequence encodes CASSLGQGSTDTQYF.

This chain connects TRBV19 to TRBJ2-3; D is possibly TRBD1 (5 bases). Germline assignment: CDR1 LNHDA and CDR2 SQIVND (reference sequence). The V gene lost 8 bases and the J gene lost 5 bases, with 14 bases spanning the gap. CDR3 length equals 13 residues. Written as DNA, the CDR3 is TGTGCCAGTGAGGACATTCTTGGAGATACGCAGTATTTT. Amino acid sequence: CASEDILGDTQYF.

This sequence joins TRBV20-1 and TRBJ2-7; TRBD1 might be the D (5 bases). V was shortened by 6 bases and J by 6 bases, with 12 bases between the two germline ends. Germline V CDR1 and CDR2: DFQATT, SNEGSKA (reference sequence). The CDR3 covers 11 residues. Here the CDR3 reads CSAPQGSEQYF. DNA of the CDR3: TGCAGTGCGCCCCAGGGAAGCGAGCAGTACTTC.

V is TRBV25-1 and J is TRBJ2-1; D not resolved. Germline V gene data show CDR1 as MGHDK and CDR2 as SYGVNS. CDR3 length: 12 residues. With 0 bases removed from V and 11 bases from J, the gap between germline ends came to 8 bases. This CDR3 is CASSEYPPKQFF. In nucleotides, the CDR3 is TGTGCCAGCAGTGAATACCCACCTAAGCAGTTCTTC.

V and J are TRBV2 and TRBJ2-3; 8 bases match TRBD1. V shed 4 bases, J shed 2 bases, and the junction held 5 bases outside the gene matches. This CDR3 has 15 amino acids. Germline V lookup: CDR1 SNHLY, CDR2 FYNNEI. CDR3 DNA: TGTGCCAGCAGTGCCCACAGGGGGGACACAGATACGCAGTATTTT. Residues: CASSAHRGDTDTQYF.

This clone appeared a few times. The chain joins TRBV2 to TRBJ1-5; D might be TRBD1 (6 bases). The V gene's germline CDR1 is SNHLY and CDR2 FYNNEI. Trimming removed 7 bases at V and 0 bases at J, with 13 bases between. The length of the CDR3 is 15 residues. The CDR3 DNA sequence: TGTGCCAGCAAAGGACAGATCAATAGCAATCAGCCCCAGCATTTT. Protein sequence: CASKGQINSNQPQHF.

This chain connects TRBV28 to TRBJ1-6, with D perhaps matching TRBD1 (5 bases). CDR1 and CDR2 (germline): MDHEN, SYDVKM. V was shortened by 6 bases and J by 6 bases, with 15 bases between the two germline ends. This CDR3 is built from 15 residues. The CDR3 region is CASRPSGTVNSPLHF. The CDR3 region has the DNA TGTGCCAGCAGACCCTCCGGGACTGTTAATTCACCCCTCCACTTT.